These 24 T cell receptor beta chains came from one sample sequenced in a study of T cell responses to AZD1222 COVID-19 vaccine. The assay was immunoSEQ multiplex PCR, and TCRdb's table has in-frame clones only and misses some. In the table there are some 130,000 clones, roughly 85% of which are singletons. The source was peripheral blood, collected 28 days after the second dose of the MenACWY control vaccine. These TCRs come from an adult who received the MenACWY meningococcal vaccine as a control.

The gene calls are TRBV28 and TRBJ1-2, with 11 bases matching TRBD1. This CDR3 region has 15 residues. V lost 4 bases to trimming and J lost 4 bases; unmatched junction nucleotides: 5. Germline loops: CDR1 MDHEN, CDR2 SYDVKM. This CDR3 is CASSSGTGGAYGYTF. The CDR3 DNA reads TGTGCCAGCAGTTCCGGGACAGGGGGTGCCTATGGCTACACCTTC.

The chain combines TRBV4-1 with TRBJ1-3; possible D gene TRBD1, 5 bases. Trimming took off 0 bases at V and 4 bases at J, with 16 bases between the two ends. Germline V gives CDR1 MGHRA, CDR2 YSYEKL. The CDR3 covers 17 residues. CDR3 protein: CASSQDVTGTRGNTIYF. The CDR3 nucleotides are TGCGCCAGCAGCCAAGATGTTACGGGGACGCGAGGAAACACCATATATTTT.

The V gene is TRBV14, the J gene TRBJ2-1; D unclear. The CDR3 has 14 amino acids. Germline values: CDR1 SGHDN, CDR2 FVKESK. Trimming stripped 6 bases from V and 5 bases from J, with 14 bases between. This CDR3 is CASRGLGPDNEQFF. The CDR3, as DNA: TGTGCCAGCAGGGGGTTGGGTCCGGACAATGAGCAGTTCTTC. Drawing the rest from reference TRBV14 and TRBJ2-1, the complete variable domain is EAGVTQFPSHSVIEKGQTVTLRCDPISGHDNLYWYRRVMGKEIKFLLHFVKESKQDESGMPNNRFLAERTGGTYSTLKVQPAELEDSGVYFCASRGLGPDNEQFFGPGTRLTVL.

This chain links TRBV19 with TRBJ1-5; D uncertain. The V end was cut by 3 bases, the J end by 0 bases, with 12 bases between. Germline V gene sequence: CDR1 LNHDA, CDR2 SQIVND (reference sequence). The CDR3 runs 16 residues. In nucleotides, the CDR3 is TGTGCCAGTAGTATTGGAGGGTCCTATAGCAATCAGCCCCAGCATTTT. Protein: CASSIGGSYSNQPQHF.

The chain joins TRBV19 to TRBJ2-7; 9 bases agree with TRBD1. Trimming at V came to 5 bases and at J to 5 bases, leaving 10 bases not matched to a gene. Germline assignment: CDR1 LNHDA and CDR2 SQIVND (reference sequence). The CDR3 runs to 15 residues. The CDR3 DNA sequence: TGTGCCAGTAGTGCCGGACAGGGGACCTTCGACGAGCAGTACTTC. Translated: CASSAGQGTFDEQYF.

For this clone: The sample has other DNA sequences that encode this CDR3 too. The chain recombines TRBV5-4 with TRBJ2-1; TRBD2 matches 13 bases. Germline values: CDR1 SGHNT, CDR2 YYREEE (reference sequence). The J segment lost 4 bases and the V segment lost 4 bases, leaving 5 bases of the junction unmatched. The CDR3 consists of 16 residues. Here the CDR3 DNA reads TGTGCCAGCAGCCCCGGGACTAGCGGGGCGTACAATGAGCAGTTCTTC. Protein: CASSPGTSGAYNEQFF.

The V and J genes are TRBV29-1 and TRBJ2-7; 8 nucleotides line up with TRBD1. With V trimmed by 4 bases and J by 7 bases, 3 bases remained unmatched. The CDR3 consists of 11 residues. Looked up from germline, CDR1 is SQVTM and CDR2 is ANQGSEA. CDR3 in DNA: TGCAGCGTTGGCAGGGGGCTTGAGCAGTACTTC. It specifies CSVGRGLEQYF.

This chain connects TRBV4-1 to TRBJ1-6, with 7 bases that match TRBD1. The CDR3 is 18 amino acids. V lost 4 bases, J lost 0 bases, and 9 bases stayed unmatched. The germline gives CDR1 MGHRA, CDR2 YSYEKL. CDR3 amino acids: CASSPRDSRSSYNSPLHF. The CDR3 region has the DNA TGCGCCAGCAGCCCCCGGGACAGCCGCAGCTCCTATAATTCACCCCTCCACTTT.

The chain recombines TRBV5-4 with TRBJ2-5; TRBD2 matches at 11 bases. V lost 1 base and J lost 4; bases outside the gene matches: 6. CDR1 is SGHNT and CDR2 is YYREEE in the germline V gene (reference sequence). This CDR3 contains 16 residues. This CDR3 reads CASSLSSSGGLETQYF. DNA of the CDR3: TGTGCCAGCAGCTTGTCGTCTAGCGGGGGGCTAGAGACCCAGTACTTC.

J is TRBJ2-2 and V is TRBV12-3 or TRBV12-4, with D perhaps matching TRBD1 (6 bases). This CDR3 has 13 residues. V lost 0 bases to trimming and J lost 10 bases, with 9 bases between them. CDR3 sequence: CASSLAGAEELFF. CDR3 bases: TGTGCCAGCAGTTTAGCGGGGGCTGAGGAGCTGTTTTTT.

This chain uses TRBV28 with TRBJ1-6; unclear D gene. The V gene's germline CDR1 is MDHEN and CDR2 SYDVKM. CDR3 size: 12 residues. V was shortened by 9 bases and J by 7 bases, with 10 bases between the two germline ends. The chain's CDR3 is CASTRGNSPLHF. The CDR3 DNA is TGTGCCAGTACTCGGGGAAATTCACCCCTCCACTTT.

This chain joins TRBV19 and TRBJ2-7; D is perhaps TRBD1 (6 bases). Germline loops: CDR1 LNHDA, CDR2 SQIVND (reference sequence). The CDR3 runs 15 residues. V dropped 4 bases and J dropped 0 bases, with 13 bases sitting between them. The CDR3 DNA follows: TGTGCCAGTAGTAAAGACAGGACCCCCTCCTACGAGCAGTACTTC. Amino acids: CASSKDRTPSYEQYF. Together with reference TRBV19 and TRBJ2-7, the CDR3 gives the full variable domain: DGGITQSPKYLFRKEGQNVTLSCEQNLNHDAMYWYRQDPGQGLRLIYYSQIVNDFQKGDIAEGYSVSREKKESFPLTVTSAQKNPTAFYLCASSKDRTPSYEQYFGPGTRLTVT.

About this clone: A single base is all that separates this from a far larger clone, so a read error is likely. The gene calls are TRBV5-1 and TRBJ1-2, with D perhaps matching TRBD1 (5 bases). The CDR3 is 13 residues long. Germline lookup yields CDR1 SGHRS and CDR2 YFSETQ. V lost 0 bases, J lost 2 bases, and 5 bases lay in between. The CDR3 DNA follows: TGCGCCAGCAGCTTGGCAGGGAACTATGGCTACACCTTC. It codes for CASSLAGNYGYTF.

This chain links TRBV5-5 with TRBJ2-1, with D maybe TRBD1 (6 bases). The germline gives CDR1 SGHKS, CDR2 YYEKEE (reference sequence). CDR3 length equals 14 residues. V was clipped by 3 bases and J by 4 bases, with 11 bases between them. Written as DNA, the CDR3 is TGTGCCAGCAGCTGGACAGTCGTTTACAATGAGCAGTTCTTC. Protein: CASSWTVVYNEQFF.

A remark on this clone: This sample includes further DNA sequences coding for the same CDR3. The V and J genes are TRBV3-1 (or the pseudogene TRBV3-2) and TRBJ1-2; D gene unclear. Germline V gene lookup returns CDR1 LGHDT and CDR2 YNNKEL (reference sequence). The CDR3 covers 12 residues. Trimming removed 1 base from V and 3 bases from J, with 3 bases in between. DNA for the CDR3: TGTGCCAGCAGCCAAGGGGACTATGGCTACACCTTC. Translating gives CASSQGDYGYTF.

The table lists this clone with a count of one. This sequence joins TRBV6-5 and TRBJ1-1; maybe TRBD1 (6 bases). The CDR3 has 14 amino acids. Germline V gives CDR1 MNHEY, CDR2 SVGAGI. V lost 10 bases to trimming and J lost 5 bases, with 20 bases between them. CDR3 coding DNA: TGTGCCATTGGACGTCCTAATAGGGGGACTGAAGCTTTCTTT. Its translation is CAIGRPNRGTEAFF.

The V call is TRBV11-2, the J call TRBJ2-1; no reliable D call. Germline V lookup: CDR1 SGHAT, CDR2 FQNNGV. The V and J ends lost 1 base and 6 bases respectively, with 7 bases between them. This CDR3 has 13 amino acids. CDR3 bases: TGTGCCAGCAGCTTAGGATACTCCAATGAGCAGTTCTTC. Residues: CASSLGYSNEQFF.

The CDR3 DNA is TGTGCCAGCAGCCGCGACAGGGTCAATCAGCCCCAGCATTTT. Amino acid sequence: CASSRDRVNQPQHF. The genes are TRBV7-2 and TRBJ1-5; the match to TRBD1 covers 7 bases. This CDR3 contains 14 residues. From germline, CDR1 is SGHTA and CDR2 FQGNSA. Trimming took 5 bases from V and 3 from J; bases not matched to a gene: 4.

This rearrangement joins TRBV27 to TRBJ2-2; perhaps TRBD2 as D (5 bases). The CDR3 is made up of 13 amino acids. The V end was cut by 5 bases, the J end by 5 bases, with 9 bases between. The germline gives CDR1 MNHEY, CDR2 SMNVEV (reference sequence). CDR3 in amino acids: CASSAGWTGELFF. CDR3 bases: TGTGCCAGCAGTGCGGGTTGGACCGGGGAGCTGTTTTTT.

This chain uses TRBV7-2 with TRBJ1-3; the match to TRBD1 covers 8 bases. Germline CDR1 is SGHTA and CDR2 is FQGNSA. The junction had 3 bases not matched to a gene; V was cut back by 4 bases and J by 7 bases. The CDR3 sequence is 13 residues long. Written as DNA, the CDR3 is TGTGCCAGCAGCTCTCAGGGGGCCAACACCATATATTTT. It yields the protein CASSSQGANTIYF.

This clone came up a few times. V gene TRBV12-5 combines with J gene TRBJ1-2; TRBD1 is a possible D gene (5 bases). CDR1 LGHNT and CDR2 FRNRAP come from the germline V gene. Trimming took 4 bases from V and 5 from J, leaving 8 bases between them. There are 12 residues in the CDR3. CDR3 coding DNA: TGTGCTAGTGGTTCGGACAATTATGGCTACACCTTC. Amino acid sequence: CASGSDNYGYTF.

The CDR3 loop reads CASSMGQGSQPQHF. In DNA form, the CDR3 reads TGTGCCAGTAGTATGGGGCAGGGGAGTCAGCCCCAGCATTTT. V is TRBV19 and J is TRBJ1-5; tentatively, D is TRBD1 (6 bases). V was shortened by 3 bases and J by 6 bases, with 12 bases between the two germline ends. The length of the CDR3 is 14 residues. In germline, CDR1 is LNHDA, CDR2 SQIVND (reference sequence).

The chain carries TRBV5-1 and TRBJ1-1; D is undetermined. The CDR3 is 14 residues long. V lost 6 bases and J 0 bases, leaving 12 bases between the germline ends. Germline V gene sequence: CDR1 SGHRS, CDR2 YFSETQ. The CDR3 region has the DNA TGCGCCAGCAAACCTTCGGGATTGAACACTGAAGCTTTCTTT. This sequence encodes CASKPSGLNTEAFF.

The rearrangement links TRBV7-2 to TRBJ1-2, with D possibly TRBD1 on 5 matching bases. The CDR3 is 14 amino acids. Germline values: CDR1 SGHTA, CDR2 FQGNSA. The V end lost 5 bases, the J end lost 2 bases, and 12 bases lay between the germline ends. CDR3 residues: CASSLSGDNYGYTF. The CDR3 nucleotides read TGTGCCAGCAGCCTGTCGGGGGACAACTATGGCTACACCTTC.